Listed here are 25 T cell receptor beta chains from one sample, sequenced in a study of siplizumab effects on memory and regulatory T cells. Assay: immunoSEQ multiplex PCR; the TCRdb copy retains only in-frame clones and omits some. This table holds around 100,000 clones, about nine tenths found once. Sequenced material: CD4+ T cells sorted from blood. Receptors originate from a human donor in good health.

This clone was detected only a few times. In nucleotides, the CDR3 is TGTGCCAGCTCTTTAGACAGCACTGAAGCTTTCTTT. This codes for CASSLDSTEAFF. This rearrangement joins TRBV18 to TRBJ1-1; D may be TRBD1 (5 bases). CDR1 and CDR2 from the germline V gene are KGHSH and LQKENI. The V end lost 6 bases, the J end lost 4 bases, and 9 bases lay between the germline ends. CDR3 length: 12 amino acids.

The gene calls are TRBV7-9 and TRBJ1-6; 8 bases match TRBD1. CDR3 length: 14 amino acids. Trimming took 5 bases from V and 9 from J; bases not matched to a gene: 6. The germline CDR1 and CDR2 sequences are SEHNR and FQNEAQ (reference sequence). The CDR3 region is CASSRDRLGSPLHF. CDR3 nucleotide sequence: TGTGCCAGCAGCAGGGACAGGTTAGGTTCACCCCTCCACTTT.

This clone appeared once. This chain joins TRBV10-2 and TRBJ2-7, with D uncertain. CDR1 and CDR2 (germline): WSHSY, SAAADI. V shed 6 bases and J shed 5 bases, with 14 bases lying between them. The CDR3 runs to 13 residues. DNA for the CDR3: TGCGCCAGCAGGGACCCCTCCCTCGACGAGCAGTACTTC. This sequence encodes CASRDPSLDEQYF.

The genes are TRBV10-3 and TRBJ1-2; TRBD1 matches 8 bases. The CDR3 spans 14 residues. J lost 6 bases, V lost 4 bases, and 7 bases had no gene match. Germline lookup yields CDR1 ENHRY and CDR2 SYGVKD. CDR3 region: CAISGLTGGHGYTF. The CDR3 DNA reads TGTGCCATCAGTGGGTTAACAGGGGGGCATGGCTACACCTTC.

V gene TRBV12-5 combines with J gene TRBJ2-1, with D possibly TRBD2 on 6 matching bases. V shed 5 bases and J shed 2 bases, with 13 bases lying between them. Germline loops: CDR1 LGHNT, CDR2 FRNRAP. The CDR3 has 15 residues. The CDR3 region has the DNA TGTGCTAGTGGTCCCCCTGGAGGGGCCTACAATGAGCAGTTCTTC. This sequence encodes CASGPPGGAYNEQFF. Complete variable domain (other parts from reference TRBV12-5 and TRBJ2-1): DARVTQTPRHKVTEMGQEVTMRCQPILGHNTVFWYRQTMMQGLELLAYFRNRAPLDDSGMPKDRFSAEMPDATLATLKIQPSEPRDSAVYFCASGPPGGAYNEQFFGPGTRLTVL.

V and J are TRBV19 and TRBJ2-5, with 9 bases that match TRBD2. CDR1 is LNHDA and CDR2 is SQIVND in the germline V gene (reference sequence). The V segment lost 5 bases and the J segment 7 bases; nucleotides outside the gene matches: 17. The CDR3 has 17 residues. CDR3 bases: TGTGCCAGTAGTCACGGGTCCCTTAGCGGGGGAGGAAGGACCCAGTACTTC. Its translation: CASSHGSLSGGGRTQYF.

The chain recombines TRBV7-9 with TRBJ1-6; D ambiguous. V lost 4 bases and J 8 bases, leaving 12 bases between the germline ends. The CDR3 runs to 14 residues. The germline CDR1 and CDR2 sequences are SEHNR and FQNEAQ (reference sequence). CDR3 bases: TGTGCCAGCAGCTCCGAAATTGGGTATTCACCCCTCCACTTT. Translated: CASSSEIGYSPLHF.

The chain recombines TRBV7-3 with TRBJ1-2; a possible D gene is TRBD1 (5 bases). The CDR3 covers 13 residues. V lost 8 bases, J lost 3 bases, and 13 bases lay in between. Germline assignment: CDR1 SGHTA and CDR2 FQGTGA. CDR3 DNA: TGTGCCAGCCGACGGGGCCCCGACTATGGCTACACCTTC. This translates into CASRRGPDYGYTF.

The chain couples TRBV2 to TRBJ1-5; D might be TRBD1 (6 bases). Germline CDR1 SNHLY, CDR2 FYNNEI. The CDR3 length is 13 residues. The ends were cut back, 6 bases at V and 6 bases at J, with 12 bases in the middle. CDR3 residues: CASRETGTQPQHF. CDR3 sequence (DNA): TGTGCCAGCAGGGAGACAGGAACTCAGCCCCAGCATTTT.

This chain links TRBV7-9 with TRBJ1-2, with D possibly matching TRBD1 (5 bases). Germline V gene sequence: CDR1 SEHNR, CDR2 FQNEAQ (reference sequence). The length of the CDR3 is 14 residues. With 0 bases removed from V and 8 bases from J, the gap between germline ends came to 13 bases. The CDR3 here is CASSLAGGARGYTF. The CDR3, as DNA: TGTGCCAGCAGCTTAGCTGGAGGGGCCAGAGGCTACACCTTC.

The CDR3 here is CACLWPGSNQPQHF. Written as DNA, the CDR3 is TGTGCCTGCCTTTGGCCTGGGAGCAATCAGCCCCAGCATTTT. V usage is TRBV28 and J usage is TRBJ1-5; the D is unclear. V shed 11 bases and J shed 1 base, with 15 bases lying between them. This CDR3 contains 14 residues. The germline gives CDR1 MDHEN, CDR2 SYDVKM. The variable domain in full, with the rest retrieved from reference TRBV28 and TRBJ1-5, is DVKVTQSSRYLVKRTGEKVFLECVQDMDHENMFWYRQDPGLGLRLIYFSYDVKMKEKGDIPEGYSVSREKKERFSLILESASTNQTSMYLCACLWPGSNQPQHFGDGTRLSIL.

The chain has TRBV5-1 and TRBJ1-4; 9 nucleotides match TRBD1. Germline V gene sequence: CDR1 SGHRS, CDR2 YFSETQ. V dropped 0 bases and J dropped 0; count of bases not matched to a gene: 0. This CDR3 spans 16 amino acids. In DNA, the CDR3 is TGCGCCAGCAGCTTGGGGGACAGGGCAACTAATGAAAAACTGTTTTTT. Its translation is CASSLGDRATNEKLFF.

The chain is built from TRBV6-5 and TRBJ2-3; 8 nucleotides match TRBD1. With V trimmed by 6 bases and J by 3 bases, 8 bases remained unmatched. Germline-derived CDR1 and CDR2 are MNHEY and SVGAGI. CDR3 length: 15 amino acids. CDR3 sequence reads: CASSLQGVATDTQYF. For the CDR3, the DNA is TGTGCCAGCAGCTTACAGGGGGTAGCGACAGATACGCAGTATTTT.

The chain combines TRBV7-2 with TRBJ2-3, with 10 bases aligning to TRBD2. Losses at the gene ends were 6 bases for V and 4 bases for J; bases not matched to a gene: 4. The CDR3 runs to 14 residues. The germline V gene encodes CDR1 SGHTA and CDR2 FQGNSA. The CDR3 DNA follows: TGTGCCAGCAGTATAGCGGGGGGCGCAGATACGCAGTATTTT. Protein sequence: CASSIAGGADTQYF.

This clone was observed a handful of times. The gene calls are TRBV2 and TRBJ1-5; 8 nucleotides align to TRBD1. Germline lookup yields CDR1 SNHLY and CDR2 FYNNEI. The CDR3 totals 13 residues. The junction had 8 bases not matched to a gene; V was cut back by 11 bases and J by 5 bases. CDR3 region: CAGSRGLDQPQHF. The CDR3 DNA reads TGTGCCGGAAGCAGGGGGCTTGATCAGCCCCAGCATTTT.

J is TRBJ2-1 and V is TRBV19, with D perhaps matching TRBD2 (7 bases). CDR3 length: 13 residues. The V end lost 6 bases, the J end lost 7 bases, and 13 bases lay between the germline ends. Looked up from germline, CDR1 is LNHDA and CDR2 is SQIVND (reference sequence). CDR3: CASRGGPKNEQFF. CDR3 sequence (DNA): TGTGCCAGTAGGGGGGGGCCGAAGAATGAGCAGTTCTTC.

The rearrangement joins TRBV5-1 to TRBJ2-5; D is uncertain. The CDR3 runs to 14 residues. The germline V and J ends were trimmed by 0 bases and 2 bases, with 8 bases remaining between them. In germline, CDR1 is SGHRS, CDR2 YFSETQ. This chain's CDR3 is CASSLDTLQETQYF. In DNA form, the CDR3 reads TGCGCCAGCAGCTTGGACACACTTCAAGAGACCCAGTACTTC.

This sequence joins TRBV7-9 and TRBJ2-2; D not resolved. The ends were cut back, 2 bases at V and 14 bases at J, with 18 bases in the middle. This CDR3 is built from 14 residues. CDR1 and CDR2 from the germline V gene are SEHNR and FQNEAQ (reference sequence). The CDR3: CASSLKVDPAVLFF. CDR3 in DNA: TGTGCCAGCAGCTTAAAGGTTGACCCTGCGGTTCTGTTTTTT.

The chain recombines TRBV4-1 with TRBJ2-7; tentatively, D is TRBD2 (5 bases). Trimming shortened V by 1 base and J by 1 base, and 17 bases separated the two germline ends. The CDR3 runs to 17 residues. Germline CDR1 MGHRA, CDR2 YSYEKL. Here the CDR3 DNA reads TGCGCCAGCAGCCAAGTTTGGAAAGCGGCTGGTTCCTACGAGCAGTACTTC. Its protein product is CASSQVWKAAGSYEQYF.

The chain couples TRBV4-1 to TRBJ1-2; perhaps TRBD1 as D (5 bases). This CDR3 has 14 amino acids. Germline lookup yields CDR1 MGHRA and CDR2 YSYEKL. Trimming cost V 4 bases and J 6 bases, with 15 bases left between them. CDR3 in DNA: TGCGCCAGCAGCCCAGCTCGGGGGGGACATGGCTACACCTTC. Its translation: CASSPARGGHGYTF.

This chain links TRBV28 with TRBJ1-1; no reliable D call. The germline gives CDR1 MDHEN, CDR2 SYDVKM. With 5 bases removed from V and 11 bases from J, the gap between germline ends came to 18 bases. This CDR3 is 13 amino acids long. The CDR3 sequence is CASSPPGGLRAFF. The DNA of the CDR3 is TGTGCCAGCAGTCCGCCGGGAGGCTTAAGGGCTTTCTTT.

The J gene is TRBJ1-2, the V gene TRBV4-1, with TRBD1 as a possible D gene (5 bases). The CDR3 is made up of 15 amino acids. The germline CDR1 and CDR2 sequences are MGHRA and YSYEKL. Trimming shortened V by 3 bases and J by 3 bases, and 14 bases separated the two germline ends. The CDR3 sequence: CASSQTGREHYGYTF. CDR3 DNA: TGCGCCAGCAGCCAGACGGGGCGAGAGCACTATGGCTACACCTTC.

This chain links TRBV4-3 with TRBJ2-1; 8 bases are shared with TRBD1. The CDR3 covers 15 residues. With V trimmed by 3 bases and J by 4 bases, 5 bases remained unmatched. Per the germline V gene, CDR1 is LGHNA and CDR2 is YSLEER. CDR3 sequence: CASSQTTGEYNEQFF. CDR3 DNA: TGCGCCAGCAGCCAGACGACAGGGGAGTACAATGAGCAGTTCTTC.

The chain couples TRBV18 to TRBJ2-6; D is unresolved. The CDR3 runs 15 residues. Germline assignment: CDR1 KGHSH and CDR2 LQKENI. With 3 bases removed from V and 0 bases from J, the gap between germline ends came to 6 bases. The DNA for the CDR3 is TGTGCCAGCTCACCCCAACGCTCTGGGGCCAACGTCCTGACTTTC. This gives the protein CASSPQRSGANVLTF.

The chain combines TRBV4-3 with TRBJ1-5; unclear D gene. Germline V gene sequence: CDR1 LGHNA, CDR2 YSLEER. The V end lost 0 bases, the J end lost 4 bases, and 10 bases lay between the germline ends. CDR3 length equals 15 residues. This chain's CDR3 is CASSQERTLNQPQHF. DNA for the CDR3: TGCGCCAGCAGCCAAGAGAGGACTTTAAATCAGCCCCAGCATTTT.